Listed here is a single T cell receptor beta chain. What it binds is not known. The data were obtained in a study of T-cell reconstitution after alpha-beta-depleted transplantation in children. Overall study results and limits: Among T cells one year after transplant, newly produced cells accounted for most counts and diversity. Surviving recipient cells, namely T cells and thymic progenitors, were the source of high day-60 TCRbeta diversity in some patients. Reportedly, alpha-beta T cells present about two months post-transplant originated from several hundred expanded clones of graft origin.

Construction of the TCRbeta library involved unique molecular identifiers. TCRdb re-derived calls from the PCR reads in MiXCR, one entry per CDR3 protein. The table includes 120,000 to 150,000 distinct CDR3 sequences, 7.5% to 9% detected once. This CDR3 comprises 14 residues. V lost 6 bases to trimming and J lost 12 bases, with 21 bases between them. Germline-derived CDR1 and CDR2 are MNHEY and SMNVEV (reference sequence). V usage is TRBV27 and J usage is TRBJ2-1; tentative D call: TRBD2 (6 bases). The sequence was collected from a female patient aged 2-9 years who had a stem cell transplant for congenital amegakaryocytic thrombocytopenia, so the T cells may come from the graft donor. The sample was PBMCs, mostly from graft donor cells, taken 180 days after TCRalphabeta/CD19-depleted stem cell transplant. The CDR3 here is CASSPLAEDGWQFF. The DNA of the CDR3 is TGTGCCAGCAGCCCACTAGCTGAGGACGGGTGGCAGTTCTTC.